This TCR beta chain was documented in a study of T cell responses to AZD1222 COVID-19 vaccine. Study-level results: Just a handful of AZD1222 recipients were seropositive at baseline. CD4 TCRs associated with vaccination spanned spike, dominating at 160-218 and 743-854.

Profiling relied on immunoSEQ multiplex PCR, and the TCRdb table lists in-frame clones only, not all of them. The data show 80,000 to 100,000 clones, about 89% seen once. Notes on this clone: Antigen: not known.

The CDR3 consists of 13 residues. CDR1 and CDR2 from the germline V gene are SGHRS and YFSETQ. V lost 2 bases and J lost 6, with 9 bases in between. This chain links TRBV5-1 with TRBJ1-5; a possible D gene is TRBD1 (6 bases). This TCR was sampled from an adult in good health. Sample: peripheral blood, taken on day 0 of AZD1222 vaccination. CDR3 nucleotide sequence: TGCGCCAGCAGCTTACAGGGCTCTCAGCCCCAGCATTTT. Translating it yields CASSLQGSQPQHF.